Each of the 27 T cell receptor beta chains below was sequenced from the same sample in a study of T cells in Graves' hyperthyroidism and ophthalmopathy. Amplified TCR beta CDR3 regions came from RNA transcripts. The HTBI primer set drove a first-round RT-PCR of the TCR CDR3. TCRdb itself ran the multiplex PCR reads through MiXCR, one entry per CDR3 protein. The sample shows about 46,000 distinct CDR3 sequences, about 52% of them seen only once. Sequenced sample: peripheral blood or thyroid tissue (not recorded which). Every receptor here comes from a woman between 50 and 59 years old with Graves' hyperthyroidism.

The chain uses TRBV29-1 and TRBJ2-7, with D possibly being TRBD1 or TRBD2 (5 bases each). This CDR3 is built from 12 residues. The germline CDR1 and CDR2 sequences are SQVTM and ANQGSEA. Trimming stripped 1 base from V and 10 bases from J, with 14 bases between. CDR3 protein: CSVEVPGTLQYF. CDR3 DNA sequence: TGCAGCGTTGAAGTTCCGGGGACCTTACAGTACTTC.

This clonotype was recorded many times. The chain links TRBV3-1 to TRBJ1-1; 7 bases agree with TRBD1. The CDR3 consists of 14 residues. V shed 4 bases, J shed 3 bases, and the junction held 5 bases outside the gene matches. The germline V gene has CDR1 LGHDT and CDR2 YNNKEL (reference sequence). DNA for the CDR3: TGTGCCAGCAGCCGTACAGGGGTGGACACTGAAGCTTTCTTT. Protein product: CASSRTGVDTEAFF.

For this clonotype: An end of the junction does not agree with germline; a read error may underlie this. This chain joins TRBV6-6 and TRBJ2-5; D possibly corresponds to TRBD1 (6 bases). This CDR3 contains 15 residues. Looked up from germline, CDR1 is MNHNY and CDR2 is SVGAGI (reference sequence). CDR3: CASTHTGRTEETQCF. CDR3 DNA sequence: TGTGCTAGCACTCACACCGGCCGGACAGAAGAGACCCAGTGCTTC.

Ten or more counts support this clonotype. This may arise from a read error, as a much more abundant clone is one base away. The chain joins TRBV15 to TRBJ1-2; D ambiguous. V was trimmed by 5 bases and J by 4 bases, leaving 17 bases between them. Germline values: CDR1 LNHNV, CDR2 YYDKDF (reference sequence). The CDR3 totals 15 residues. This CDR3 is CATSSEQDGLYGYTF. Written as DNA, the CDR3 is TGTGCCACCAGCTCAGAACAAGACGGCCTCTATGGCTACACCTTC.

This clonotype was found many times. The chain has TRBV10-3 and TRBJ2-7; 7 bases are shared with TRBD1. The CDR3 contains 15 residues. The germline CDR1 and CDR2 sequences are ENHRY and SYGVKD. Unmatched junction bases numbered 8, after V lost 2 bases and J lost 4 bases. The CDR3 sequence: CAISEPTGEGYEQYF. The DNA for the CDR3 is TGTGCCATCAGTGAGCCTACAGGGGAAGGGTACGAGCAGTACTTC.

CDR3 loop: CASSLARQDSYTF. The CDR3, as DNA: TGTGCCAGCAGCTTAGCGAGGCAGGACAGCTACACCTTC. The chain combines TRBV7-2 with TRBJ1-2; perhaps TRBD1 as D (5 bases). The CDR3 totals 13 residues. Germline CDR1 is SGHTA and CDR2 is FQGNSA. Between the trimmed V and J ends, which lost 0 bases and 9 bases, there was a span of 11 bases.

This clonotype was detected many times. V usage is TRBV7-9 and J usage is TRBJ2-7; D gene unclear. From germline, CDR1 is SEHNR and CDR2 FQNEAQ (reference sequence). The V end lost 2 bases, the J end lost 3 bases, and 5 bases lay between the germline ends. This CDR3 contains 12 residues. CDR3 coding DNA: TGTGCCAGCAGCTTAAACAGCTACGAGCAGTACTTC. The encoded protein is CASSLNSYEQYF.

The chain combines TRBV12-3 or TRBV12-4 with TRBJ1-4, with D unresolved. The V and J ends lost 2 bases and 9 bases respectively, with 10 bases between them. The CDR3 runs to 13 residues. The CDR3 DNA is TGTGCCAGCAGTTTAATGGAAGGAAAAAAACTGTTTTTT. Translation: CASSLMEGKKLFF.

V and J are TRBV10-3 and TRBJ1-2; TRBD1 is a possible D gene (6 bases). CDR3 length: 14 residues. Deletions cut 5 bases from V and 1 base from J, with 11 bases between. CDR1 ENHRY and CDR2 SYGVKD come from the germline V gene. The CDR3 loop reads CAISNVQGNYGYTF. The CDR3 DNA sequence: TGTGCCATCAGTAATGTACAGGGTAACTATGGCTACACCTTC.

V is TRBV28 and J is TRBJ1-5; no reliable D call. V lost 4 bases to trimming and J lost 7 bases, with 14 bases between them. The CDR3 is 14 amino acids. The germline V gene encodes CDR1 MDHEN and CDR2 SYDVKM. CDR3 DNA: TGTGCCAGCAGTTCTGAAGGTCACGGCCAGCCCCAGCATTTT. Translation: CASSSEGHGQPQHF. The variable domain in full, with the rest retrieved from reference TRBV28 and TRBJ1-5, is DVKVTQSSRYLVKRTGEKVFLECVQDMDHENMFWYRQDPGLGLRLIYFSYDVKMKEKGDIPEGYSVSREKKERFSLILESASTNQTSMYLCASSSEGHGQPQHFGDGTRLSIL.

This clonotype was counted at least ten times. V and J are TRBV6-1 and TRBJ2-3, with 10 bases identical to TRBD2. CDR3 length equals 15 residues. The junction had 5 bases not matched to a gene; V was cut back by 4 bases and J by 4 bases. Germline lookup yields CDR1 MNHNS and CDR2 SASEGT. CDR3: CASSAAGGMADTQYF. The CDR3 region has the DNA TGTGCCAGCAGTGCAGCGGGAGGGATGGCAGATACGCAGTATTTT.

The CDR3 sequence: CASSETGFGTANYGYTF. The DNA of the CDR3 is TGTGCCAGCAGTGAGACAGGCTTTGGGACAGCTAACTATGGCTACACCTTC. This chain uses TRBV2 with TRBJ1-2, with 7 bases aligning to TRBD1. After removal of 3 bases from V and 0 bases from J, the junction contained 10 bases not matched to a gene. CDR1 is SNHLY, CDR2 FYNNEI, per germline. The length of the CDR3 is 17 residues.

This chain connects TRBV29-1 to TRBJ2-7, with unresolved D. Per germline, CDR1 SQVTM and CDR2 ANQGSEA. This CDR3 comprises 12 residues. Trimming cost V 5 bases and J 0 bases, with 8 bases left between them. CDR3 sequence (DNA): TGCAGCGTTTTGGCTCCCTCCTACGAGCAGTACTTC. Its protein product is CSVLAPSYEQYF.

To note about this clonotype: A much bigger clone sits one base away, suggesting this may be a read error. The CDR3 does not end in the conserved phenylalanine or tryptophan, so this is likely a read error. The CDR3 spells CSAAVAGVRVGDTQYY. CDR3 sequence (DNA): TGCAGTGCTGCGGTAGCGGGAGTTAGGGTAGGAGATACGCAGTATTAT. The genes are TRBV20-1 and TRBJ2-3; 9 positions match TRBD2. With V trimmed by 5 bases and J by 5 bases, 14 bases remained unmatched. Germline loops: CDR1 DFQATT, CDR2 SNEGSKA (reference sequence). CDR3 size: 16 residues.

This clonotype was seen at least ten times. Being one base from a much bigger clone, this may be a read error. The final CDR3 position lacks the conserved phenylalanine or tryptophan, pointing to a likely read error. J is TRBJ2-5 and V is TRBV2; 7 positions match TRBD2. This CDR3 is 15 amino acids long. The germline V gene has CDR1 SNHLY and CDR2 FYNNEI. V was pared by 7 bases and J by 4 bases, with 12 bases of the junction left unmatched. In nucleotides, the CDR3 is TGTGCCAGCAACCCCCGGGAGGAGGTGATAGAGACCCAGTACCTC. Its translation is CASNPREEVIETQYL.

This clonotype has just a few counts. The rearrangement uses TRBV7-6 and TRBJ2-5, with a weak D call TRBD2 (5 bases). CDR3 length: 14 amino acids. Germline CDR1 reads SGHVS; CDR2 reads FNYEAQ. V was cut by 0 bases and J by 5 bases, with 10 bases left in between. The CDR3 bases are TGTGCCAGCAGCTTAGCTGTGAGCGGCGAGACCCAGTACTTC. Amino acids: CASSLAVSGETQYF.

The CDR3, as DNA: TGTGCCAGCAGTGAAAGCGGGCTCTATAATTCACCCCTCCACTTT. Translation gives CASSESGLYNSPLHF. The chain combines TRBV25-1 with TRBJ1-6; no reliable D call. This CDR3 contains 15 residues. The germline V and J ends were trimmed by 2 bases and 3 bases, with 8 bases remaining between them. Germline V CDR1 and CDR2: MGHDK, SYGVNS.

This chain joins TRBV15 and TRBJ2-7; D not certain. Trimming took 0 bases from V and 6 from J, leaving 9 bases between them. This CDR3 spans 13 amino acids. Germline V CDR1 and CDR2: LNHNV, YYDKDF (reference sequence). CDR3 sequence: CATSRDSSCEQYF. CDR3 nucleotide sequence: TGTGCCACCAGCAGAGATTCGAGCTGCGAGCAGTACTTC. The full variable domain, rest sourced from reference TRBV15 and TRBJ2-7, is DAMVIQNPRYQVTQFGKPVTLSCSQTLNHNVMYWYQQKSSQAPKLLFHYYDKDFNNEADTPDNFQSRRPNTSFCFLDIRSPGLGDTAMYLCATSRDSSCEQYFGPGTRLTVT.

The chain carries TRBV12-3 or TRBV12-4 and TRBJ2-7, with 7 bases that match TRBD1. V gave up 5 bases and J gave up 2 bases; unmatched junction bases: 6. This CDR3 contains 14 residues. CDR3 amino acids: CASSLGTVTYEQYF. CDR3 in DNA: TGTGCCAGCAGTCTTGGGACAGTGACCTACGAGCAGTACTTC.

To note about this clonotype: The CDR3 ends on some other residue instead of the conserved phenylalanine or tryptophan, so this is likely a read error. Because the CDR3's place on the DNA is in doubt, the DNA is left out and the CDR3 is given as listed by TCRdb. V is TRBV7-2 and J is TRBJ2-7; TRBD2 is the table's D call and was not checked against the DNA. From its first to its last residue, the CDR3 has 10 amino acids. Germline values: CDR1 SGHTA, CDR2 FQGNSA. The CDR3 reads CASSLEWLAG.

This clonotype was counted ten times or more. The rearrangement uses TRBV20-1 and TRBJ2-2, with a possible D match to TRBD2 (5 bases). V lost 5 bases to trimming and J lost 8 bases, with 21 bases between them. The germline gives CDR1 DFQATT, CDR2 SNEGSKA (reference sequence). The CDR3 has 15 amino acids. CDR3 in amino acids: CSAFYDIRGWGELFF. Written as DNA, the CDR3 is TGCAGTGCTTTCTATGACATTCGGGGTTGGGGGGAGCTGTTTTTT.

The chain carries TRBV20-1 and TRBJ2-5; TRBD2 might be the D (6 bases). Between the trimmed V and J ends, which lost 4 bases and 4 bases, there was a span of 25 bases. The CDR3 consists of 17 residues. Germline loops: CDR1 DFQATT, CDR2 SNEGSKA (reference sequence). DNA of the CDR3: TGCAGTGCTAATCGACAGACCGGGAGTTTAAGGGGAGAGACCCAGTACTTC. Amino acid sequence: CSANRQTGSLRGETQYF.

CDR3 residues: CASSWRQGRDYGYTF. The CDR3 bases are TGTGCCAGCAGCTGGCGACAGGGGAGGGACTATGGCTACACCTTC. The gene calls are TRBV7-9 and TRBJ1-2; 8 bases map to TRBD1. Germline lookup yields CDR1 SEHNR and CDR2 FQNEAQ (reference sequence). J was trimmed by 3 bases and V by 4 bases; bases with no gene match: 7. The CDR3 contains 15 residues.

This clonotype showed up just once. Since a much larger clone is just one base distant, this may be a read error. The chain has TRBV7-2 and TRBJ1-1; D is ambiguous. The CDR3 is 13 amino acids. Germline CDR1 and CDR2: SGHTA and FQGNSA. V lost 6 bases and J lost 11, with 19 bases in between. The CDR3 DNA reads TGTGCCAGCAGTCTTATACAGAGGGCTCGGGCTTTCTTT. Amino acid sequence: CASSLIQRARAFF.

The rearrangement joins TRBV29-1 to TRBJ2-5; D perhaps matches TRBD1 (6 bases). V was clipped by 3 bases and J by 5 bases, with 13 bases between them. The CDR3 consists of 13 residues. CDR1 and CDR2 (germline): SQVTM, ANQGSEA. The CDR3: CSVEFGGRETQYF. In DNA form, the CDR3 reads TGCAGCGTTGAGTTTGGGGGCCGGGAGACCCAGTACTTC.

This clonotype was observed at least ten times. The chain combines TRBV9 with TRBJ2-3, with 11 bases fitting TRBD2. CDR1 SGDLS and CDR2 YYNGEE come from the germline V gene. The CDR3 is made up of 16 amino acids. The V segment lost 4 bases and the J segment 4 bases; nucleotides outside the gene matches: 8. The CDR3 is CASSRLAGMTPDTQYF. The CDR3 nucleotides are TGTGCCAGCAGCCGACTAGCGGGAATGACCCCAGATACGCAGTATTTT.

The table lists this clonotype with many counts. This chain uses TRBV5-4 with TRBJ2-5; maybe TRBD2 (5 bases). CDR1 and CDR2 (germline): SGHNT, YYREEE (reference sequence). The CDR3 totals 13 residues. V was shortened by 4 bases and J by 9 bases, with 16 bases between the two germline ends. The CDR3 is CASSLWGGSPQYF. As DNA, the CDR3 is TGTGCCAGCAGCCTCTGGGGTGGGAGTCCCCAGTACTTC.